The 8 T cell receptor beta chains below come from one sample, sequenced in a study of T cell repertoires in cytomegalovirus infection (dated by TCRdb to the late 2010s). Reads for this sample came from an Illumina HiSeq 1500. TCRdb reprocessing: public reads trimmed at Q25 with fastp, clones called with MiXCR, in-frame beta chains kept. Each entry is one CDR3 protein sequence, shown with its most common DNA and genes. The sample contains some 500,000 distinct CDR3 sequences, roughly 43% of them found a single time. The top ten clonotypes cover 48% of the sample. Their target antigens are unknown. According to the study, the label for this sample's treatment or condition signals: in vitro stimulation with specific CMV peptide epitopes to enrich CMV-specific T cells. This sample comprised cultured PBMCs, obtained from culture after CMV antigen stimulation. The source is a human donor in good health (CMV status not recorded). Some clones in this sample may be carry-over from other donors' samples.

This clonotype was recorded a few times. This chain connects TRBV5-1 to TRBJ2-3; 10 bases match TRBD2. CDR3 size: 16 residues. J gave up 0 bases and V 4 bases, and 5 bases lay outside the gene matches. Germline-derived CDR1 and CDR2 are SGHRS and YFSETQ. CDR3 in amino acids: CASSAPTSGSTDTQYF. As DNA, the CDR3 is TGCGCCAGCAGCGCACCGACTAGCGGGAGCACAGATACGCAGTATTTT.

This clonotype occurred a few times. The chain carries TRBV7-2 and TRBJ2-3, with a possible D match to TRBD2 (6 bases). V gave up 8 bases and J gave up 3 bases, with 12 bases separating them. Germline-derived CDR1 and CDR2 are SGHTA and FQGNSA. CDR3 length equals 13 residues. The CDR3: CASCCSGTDTQYF. DNA of the CDR3: TGTGCCAGCTGTTGTAGCGGTACAGATACGCAGTATTTT. Based on the CDR3 plus reference TRBV7-2 and TRBJ2-3, the full variable domain is GAGVSQSPSNKVTEKGKDVELRCDPISGHTALYWYRQSLGQGLEFLIYFQGNSAPDKSGLPSDRFSAERTGGSVSTLTIQRTQQEDSAVYLCASCCSGTDTQYFGPGTRLTVL.

This chain joins TRBV18 and TRBJ2-2; TRBD1 or TRBD2 may be the D gene (6 bases each). V was clipped by 5 bases and J by 6 bases, with 16 bases between them. The CDR3 has 15 residues. CDR1 and CDR2 (germline): KGHSH, LQKENI. CDR3 sequence: CASSTNGGAAGELFF. In DNA form, the CDR3 reads TGTGCCAGCTCAACCAACGGGGGCGCGGCCGGGGAGCTGTTTTTT.

The V and J genes are TRBV6-5 and TRBJ2-2, with TRBD1 as a possible D gene (6 bases). Germline V gene lookup returns CDR1 MNHEY and CDR2 SVGAGI. Trimming shortened V by 0 bases and J by 8 bases, and 10 bases separated the two germline ends. The CDR3 consists of 14 residues. CDR3 residues: CASSYSQGSGELFF. The CDR3 DNA reads TGTGCCAGCAGTTACTCACAGGGTTCTGGGGAGCTGTTTTTT.

The V call is TRBV29-1, the J call TRBJ2-5, with D hard to call. Germline CDR1 is SQVTM and CDR2 is ANQGSEA. With 0 bases removed from V and 7 bases from J, the gap between germline ends came to 12 bases. This CDR3 has 13 amino acids. DNA of the CDR3: TGCAGCGTTGAAGATCCGTTGGCGAGGACCCAGTACTTC. It codes for CSVEDPLARTQYF.

V is TRBV20-1 and J is TRBJ2-1; TRBD2 aligns across 8 bases. The CDR3 covers 15 residues. The junction had 11 bases not matched to a gene; V was cut back by 2 bases and J by 8 bases. Germline lookup yields CDR1 DFQATT and CDR2 SNEGSKA (reference sequence). CDR3 loop: CSARWAGGPGDEQFF. CDR3 in DNA: TGCAGTGCTAGATGGGCGGGAGGTCCTGGGGATGAGCAGTTCTTC.

The chain recombines TRBV5-5 with TRBJ2-5; tentatively, D is TRBD1 or TRBD2 (5 bases each). The CDR3 is made up of 15 amino acids. Trimming stripped 1 base from V and 5 bases from J, with 15 bases between. Per the germline V gene, CDR1 is SGHKS and CDR2 is YYEKEE (reference sequence). The CDR3 protein is CASSLSPAWGETQYF. In DNA, the CDR3 is TGTGCCAGCAGCTTGAGTCCCGCCTGGGGGGAGACCCAGTACTTC.

The chain combines TRBV12-3 or TRBV12-4 with TRBJ2-5; D is possibly TRBD2 (6 bases). Trimming shortened V by 8 bases and J by 4 bases, and 17 bases separated the two germline ends. The CDR3 is 14 residues long. The CDR3 loop reads CASGDPGVGETQYF. The DNA of the CDR3 is TGTGCCAGCGGGGATCCGGGGGTTGGAGAGACCCAGTACTTC.